This T cell receptor (beta chain) appears in the sequencing data of a study of STAT3 mutations in large granular lymphocyte leukemia. Comment on this clone: Its antigen remains unknown.

Findings and caveats of the study: TCR clonotype switching after therapy occurred in about 35% of the 18 patients. At least one immunodominant TCR beta clonotype appeared in every T-cell large granular lymphocyte leukemia patient.

Profiled with immunoSEQ multiplex PCR; TCRdb holds only in-frame clones, not every one. The sample carries approximately 30,000 clones, more than 60% recorded once. Sequencing input: peripheral blood mononuclear cells. The sequence derives from a woman aged 45-60 years with T-cell large granular lymphocyte leukemia. Some clones in this sample may be carry-over from other donors' samples.

The CDR3 is CSVTVLLREQYF. As DNA, the CDR3 is TGCAGCGTTACTGTACTACTTAGAGAGCAGTACTTC. This sequence joins TRBV29-1 and TRBJ2-7; D is unclear. Germline CDR1 and CDR2: SQVTM and ANQGSEA. This CDR3 spans 12 amino acids. V lost 5 bases, J lost 7 bases, and 15 bases lay in between.